The 32 T cell receptor beta chains presented below share a single source sample, sequenced in a study of cytomegalovirus exposure and HLA in healthy donors. The PCR ran on 60 Vbeta and 13 Jbeta primers. Repertoires were generated with immunoSEQ multiplex PCR, while TCRdb's copy carries only in-frame clones and drops some. The data show 300,000 or so clones, 80% to 90% seen once. Sequenced input: PBMCs. The receptors stem from a middle-aged woman in good health and CMV-seropositive.

This chain's CDR3 is CASSIPGTGGSTGNTIYF. In DNA form, the CDR3 reads TGTGCCAGTAGTATACCCGGGACAGGGGGCTCGACTGGAAACACCATATATTTT. The chain combines TRBV19 with TRBJ1-3; 12 bases are shared with TRBD1. Germline trimming cut 2 bases from V and 2 bases from J; bases unmatched to any gene: 7. This CDR3 is 18 amino acids long. The germline CDR1 and CDR2 sequences are LNHDA and SQIVND (reference sequence).

The chain carries TRBV30 and TRBJ2-1, with 9 bases that match TRBD2. J was trimmed by 4 bases and V by 1 base; bases with no gene match: 8. Looked up from germline, CDR1 is GTSNPN and CDR2 is SVGIG (reference sequence). There are 16 residues in the CDR3. CDR3 in DNA: TGTGCCTGGAGTGCGGCACTAGCGGGTGTATACAATGAGCAGTTCTTC. Translating it yields CAWSAALAGVYNEQFF.

The chain joins TRBV5-1 to TRBJ2-7, with TRBD2 identical over 8 bases. V was pared by 5 bases and J by 2 bases, with 6 bases of the junction left unmatched. The CDR3 consists of 14 residues. Germline V gene data show CDR1 as SGHRS and CDR2 as YFSETQ. Here the CDR3 DNA reads TGCGCCAGCAGAAAAACTAGCGGTCCCTACGAGCAGTACTTC. Translation: CASRKTSGPYEQYF.

The CDR3 protein is CASTSGSGIADTQYF. The CDR3 DNA is TGCGCCAGCACGTCGGGGTCGGGGATCGCAGATACGCAGTATTTT. The chain recombines TRBV5-1 with TRBJ2-3, with D tentatively TRBD2 (5 bases). Trimming cost V 6 bases and J 4 bases, with 18 bases left between them. Germline V CDR1 and CDR2: SGHRS, YFSETQ. The CDR3 has 15 residues.

About this clone: The junction departs from the called germline gene at one end, perhaps through a read error. The chain couples TRBV7-9 to TRBJ1-6; 11 bases line up with TRBD1. CDR3 length equals 15 residues. CDR1 and CDR2 (germline): SEHNR, FQNEAQ (reference sequence). The CDR3 bases are TGTTCCAGCAGCTACTGGACAGGGGGCGACTCACCCCTCCACTTT. Protein: CSSSYWTGGDSPLHF.

The chain employs TRBV11-2 and TRBJ1-1; D ambiguous. The CDR3 is 14 amino acids. Germline-derived CDR1 and CDR2 are SGHAT and FQNNGV. V lost 2 bases, J lost 1 base, and 8 bases lay in between. CDR3 bases: TGTGCCAGCAGCTTAACCAGTACGAACACTGAAGCTTTCTTT. Translation gives CASSLTSTNTEAFF.

This clone was seen only once. This rearrangement joins TRBV19 to TRBJ2-7; D gene unclear. Germline V CDR1 and CDR2: LNHDA, SQIVND (reference sequence). The germline V and J ends were trimmed by 4 bases and 3 bases, with 22 bases remaining between them. There are 17 residues in the CDR3. The CDR3 loop is CASSTDTHTKLHYEQYF. The CDR3 coding sequence is TGTGCCAGTAGTACAGACACCCACACGAAACTACACTACGAGCAGTACTTC.

This chain links TRBV2 with TRBJ2-7; 9 positions match TRBD1. From germline, CDR1 is SNHLY and CDR2 FYNNEI. This CDR3 spans 16 amino acids. The trim removed 10 bases at V and 3 bases at J, leaving 16 bases unmatched. CDR3 region: CATGRPGQGNIYEQYF. The CDR3 nucleotides are TGTGCCACTGGCCGCCCGGGACAGGGAAATATCTACGAGCAGTACTTC. Together with reference TRBV2 and TRBJ2-7, the CDR3 gives the full variable domain: EPEVTQTPSHQVTQMGQEVILRCVPISNHLYFYWYRQILGQKVEFLVSFYNNEISEKSEIFDDQFSVERPDGSNFTLKIRSTKLEDSAMYFCATGRPGQGNIYEQYFGPGTRLTVT.

V gene TRBV19 combines with J gene TRBJ1-1, with D perhaps TRBD1 (5 bases). The CDR3 runs to 17 residues. Germline loops: CDR1 LNHDA, CDR2 SQIVND (reference sequence). V shed 1 base and J shed 0 bases, with 15 bases lying between them. CDR3 nucleotide sequence: TGTGCCAGTAGTATAGGACGGCAGGGTAGAATGAACACTGAAGCTTTCTTT. Encoded protein: CASSIGRQGRMNTEAFF.

The chain is built from TRBV9 and TRBJ2-4; D is possibly TRBD2 (6 bases). CDR1 is SGDLS and CDR2 is YYNGEE in the germline V gene. V was cut by 0 bases and J by 0 bases, with 10 bases left in between. The CDR3 runs to 16 residues. In nucleotides, the CDR3 is TGTGCCAGCAGCGTAGATGCGGGACTAGCCAAAAACATTCAGTACTTC. Translated: CASSVDAGLAKNIQYF.

The chain couples TRBV11-2 to TRBJ2-5; 15 nucleotides agree with TRBD2. The CDR3 covers 18 residues. Germline CDR1 is SGHAT and CDR2 is FQNNGV. Trimming removed 5 bases from V and 4 bases from J; junction bases left unmatched: 11. CDR3 region: CASSPKGLAGGRGETQYF. The CDR3 DNA sequence: TGTGCCAGCAGCCCCAAAGGACTAGCGGGAGGGAGGGGAGAGACCCAGTACTTC.

J is TRBJ2-3 and V is TRBV2; TRBD2 matches 13 bases. Germline CDR1 SNHLY, CDR2 FYNNEI. CDR3 length: 15 amino acids. V dropped 6 bases and J dropped 4; count of bases not matched to a gene: 4. The CDR3 bases are TGTGCCAGCAGCGGGACTAGCGGGATCCCAGATACGCAGTATTTT. Translation gives CASSGTSGIPDTQYF.

The V call is TRBV5-4, the J call TRBJ2-2, with 7 bases aligning to TRBD1. The CDR3 extends over 14 amino acids. V lost 10 bases and J lost 0; bases outside the gene matches: 6. Looked up from germline, CDR1 is SGHNT and CDR2 is YYREEE (reference sequence). The CDR3 sequence is CAYRGSTNTGELFF. The CDR3 DNA follows: TGTGCCTACAGGGGCTCAACGAACACCGGGGAGCTGTTTTTT.

The chain recombines TRBV28 with TRBJ2-7; a weak D match, TRBD2 (6 bases). Germline-derived CDR1 and CDR2 are MDHEN and SYDVKM. The CDR3 has 13 amino acids. The V and J ends lost 6 bases and 1 base respectively, with 10 bases between them. Written as DNA, the CDR3 is TGTGCCAGCAGGGCGGGACTGTCCTACGAGCAGTACTTC. Translated: CASRAGLSYEQYF.

This sequence joins TRBV27 and TRBJ2-1, with TRBD2 matching over 7 bases. Trimming at V came to 2 bases and at J to 2 bases, leaving 3 bases not matched to a gene. The CDR3 runs 15 residues. CDR1 and CDR2 from the germline V gene are MNHEY and SMNVEV (reference sequence). CDR3 nucleotides: TGTGCCAGCAGTTTAGGCGGGAGTCCCTACAATGAGCAGTTCTTC. This codes for CASSLGGSPYNEQFF.

The V call is TRBV7-3, the J call TRBJ2-2, with D hard to call. Deletions cut 2 bases from V and 6 bases from J, with 7 bases between. There are 13 residues in the CDR3. Germline V CDR1 and CDR2: SGHTA, FQGTGA. The CDR3 DNA follows: TGTGCCAGCAGCTTAGGTTGGCCCGGGGAGCTGTTTTTT. Its protein is CASSLGWPGELFF.

In its sample, this clone was seen once. The rearrangement uses TRBV28 and TRBJ2-4, with D possibly matching TRBD1 (5 bases). The germline CDR1 and CDR2 sequences are MDHEN and SYDVKM. The CDR3 sequence is 16 residues long. The V gene lost 1 base and the J gene lost 0 bases, with 10 bases spanning the gap. The CDR3 sequence is CASSLFRAEAKNIQYF. In nucleotides, the CDR3 is TGTGCCAGCAGTTTATTCAGGGCGGAAGCCAAAAACATTCAGTACTTC.

The chain links TRBV10-3 to TRBJ2-1; TRBD2 aligns across 7 bases. The ends lost 7 bases at V and 1 base at J; junction bases unmatched: 4. Germline V gene sequence: CDR1 ENHRY, CDR2 SYGVKD. The CDR3 consists of 14 residues. CDR3 bases: TGTGCCATCAATAGCGGGTCGTCCTACAATGAGCAGTTCTTC. Protein sequence: CAINSGSSYNEQFF.

This chain connects TRBV2 to TRBJ1-2; 9 bases fit TRBD1. With 2 bases clipped from V and 4 bases from J, the junction kept 5 bases outside the gene matches. The CDR3 contains 15 residues. Germline V gene data show CDR1 as SNHLY and CDR2 as FYNNEI. The CDR3 reads CASSENRGRSYGYTF. CDR3 sequence (DNA): TGTGCCAGCAGTGAAAACAGGGGGCGCAGCTATGGCTACACCTTC.

The chain carries TRBV28 and TRBJ1-5; 9 bases align to TRBD1. The trim removed 5 bases at V and 6 bases at J, leaving 11 bases unmatched. Germline CDR1 reads MDHEN; CDR2 reads SYDVKM. CDR3 length equals 16 residues. The CDR3 DNA reads as TGTGCCAGCAGTAGCCCGGGACAGGGAAAGAGTCAGCCCCAGCATTTT. Protein sequence: CASSSPGQGKSQPQHF. Using reference TRBV28 and TRBJ1-5 for the parts outside the CDR3, the full variable domain is DVKVTQSSRYLVKRTGEKVFLECVQDMDHENMFWYRQDPGLGLRLIYFSYDVKMKEKGDIPEGYSVSREKKERFSLILESASTNQTSMYLCASSSPGQGKSQPQHFGDGTRLSIL.

The rearrangement uses TRBV9 and TRBJ1-5, with unresolved D. This CDR3 is built from 15 residues. Trimming took off 3 bases at V and 3 bases at J, with 13 bases between the two ends. The germline V gene has CDR1 SGDLS and CDR2 YYNGEE. CDR3 amino acids: CASSESTLHNQPQHF. The CDR3 DNA follows: TGTGCCAGCAGCGAATCGACACTCCACAATCAGCCCCAGCATTTT.

The chain carries TRBV27 and TRBJ2-1; TRBD1 might be the D (6 bases). Germline V lookup: CDR1 MNHEY, CDR2 SMNVEV (reference sequence). The germline V and J ends were trimmed by 6 bases and 9 bases, with 15 bases remaining between them. The CDR3 is made up of 13 amino acids. CDR3 in amino acids: CASSLRGSGEQFF. CDR3 nucleotide sequence: TGTGCCAGCAGCTTGAGGGGGTCTGGTGAGCAGTTCTTC.

V and J are TRBV19 and TRBJ1-2; tentative D call: TRBD1 (5 bases). The ends were cut back, 0 bases at V and 6 bases at J, with 11 bases in the middle. The CDR3 is made up of 14 amino acids. CDR1 LNHDA and CDR2 SQIVND come from the germline V gene (reference sequence). CDR3 region: CASSIDHGGNGYTF. DNA of the CDR3: TGTGCCAGTAGTATAGATCACGGGGGAAATGGCTACACCTTC.

In its sample, this clone was seen once. This rearrangement joins TRBV7-9 to TRBJ1-1, with 7 bases matching TRBD1. This CDR3 has 15 residues. Unmatched junction bases numbered 7, after V lost 1 base and J lost 5 bases. Germline CDR1 and CDR2: SEHNR and FQNEAQ (reference sequence). The CDR3 is CASSLVEGAGTEAFF. CDR3 sequence (DNA): TGTGCCAGCAGCTTAGTGGAGGGGGCGGGTACTGAAGCTTTCTTT.

V gene TRBV19 combines with J gene TRBJ2-1; D ambiguous. The CDR3 is 15 amino acids. Trimming took off 7 bases at V and 7 bases at J, with 20 bases between the two ends. Germline loops: CDR1 LNHDA, CDR2 SQIVND (reference sequence). The CDR3, as DNA: TGTGCCAGTAAAGGTCTGGCGGCCCCGGGTAATGAGCAGTTCTTC. Protein product: CASKGLAAPGNEQFF.

V usage is TRBV11-3 and J usage is TRBJ2-7; D might be TRBD1 (6 bases). V lost 5 bases, J lost 0 bases, and 14 bases lay in between. CDR3 length: 15 residues. Germline V gene lookup returns CDR1 SGHNT and CDR2 YENEEA. CDR3 amino acids: CASSQSGQYSYEQYF. The CDR3 DNA reads TGTGCCAGCAGCCAGTCGGGACAATACTCCTACGAGCAGTACTTC.

The chain combines TRBV7-9 with TRBJ2-3, with 9 bases matching TRBD2. Per germline, CDR1 SEHNR and CDR2 FQNEAQ (reference sequence). The J segment lost 2 bases and the V segment lost 5 bases, leaving 8 bases of the junction unmatched. CDR3 length equals 16 residues. In nucleotides, the CDR3 is TGTGCCAGCAGCCCCTCGGCGGGAGGGTACACAGATACGCAGTATTTT. Protein sequence: CASSPSAGGYTDTQYF. Together with reference TRBV7-9 and TRBJ2-3, the CDR3 gives the full variable domain: DTGVSQNPRHKITKRGQNVTFRCDPISEHNRLYWYRQTLGQGPEFLTYFQNEAQLEKSRLLSDRFSAERPKGSFSTLEIQRTEQGDSAMYLCASSPSAGGYTDTQYFGPGTRLTVL.

J is TRBJ2-5 and V is TRBV2, with 14 bases lining up with TRBD2. The DNA end is a closer match to TRBJ2-7, so the J assignment may be wrong. The CDR3 totals 15 residues. The V gene's germline CDR1 is SNHLY and CDR2 FYNNEI. The CDR3 region is CASKEGTSGSYEQYF. In nucleotides, the CDR3 is TGTGCCAGCAAAGAGGGGACTAGCGGGAGCTACGAGCAGTACTTC.

The chain has TRBV4-3 and TRBJ2-2; possible D gene TRBD2, 6 bases. Germline V gene data show CDR1 as LGHNA and CDR2 as YSLEER. V lost 3 bases to trimming and J lost 0 bases, with 14 bases between them. CDR3 size: 17 residues. CDR3 sequence (DNA): TGCGCCAGCAGCCAGAATAGCGGATCCCCGAACACCGGGGAGCTGTTTTTT. Translated: CASSQNSGSPNTGELFF.

This clone was picked up one time. The genes are TRBV30 and TRBJ2-7, with D possibly being TRBD2 (6 bases). CDR1 and CDR2 (germline): GTSNPN, SVGIG (reference sequence). This CDR3 region has 12 residues. V gave up 1 base and J gave up 6 bases, with 10 bases separating them. In nucleotides, the CDR3 is TGTGCCTGGAGTGGTTCGCGGGGCGAGCAGTACTTC. This sequence encodes CAWSGSRGEQYF.

The chain joins TRBV19 to TRBJ2-1; the match to TRBD2 covers 8 bases. V was pared by 6 bases and J by 4 bases, with 5 bases of the junction left unmatched. The CDR3 extends over 14 amino acids. Germline V gene data show CDR1 as LNHDA and CDR2 as SQIVND (reference sequence). CDR3 nucleotides: TGTGCCAGTAGGGGGCGGGAGGAGTACAATGAGCAGTTCTTC. Translation: CASRGREEYNEQFF.

The V and J genes are TRBV25-1 and TRBJ2-1; 9 bases fit TRBD2. Trimming took 2 bases from V and 2 from J; bases not matched to a gene: 7. Germline V gene data show CDR1 as MGHDK and CDR2 as SYGVNS. The CDR3 sequence is 17 residues long. CDR3 in DNA: TGTGCCAGCAGTGAAACGAGACTAGCGGCAACCTACAATGAGCAGTTCTTC. It encodes CASSETRLAATYNEQFF.